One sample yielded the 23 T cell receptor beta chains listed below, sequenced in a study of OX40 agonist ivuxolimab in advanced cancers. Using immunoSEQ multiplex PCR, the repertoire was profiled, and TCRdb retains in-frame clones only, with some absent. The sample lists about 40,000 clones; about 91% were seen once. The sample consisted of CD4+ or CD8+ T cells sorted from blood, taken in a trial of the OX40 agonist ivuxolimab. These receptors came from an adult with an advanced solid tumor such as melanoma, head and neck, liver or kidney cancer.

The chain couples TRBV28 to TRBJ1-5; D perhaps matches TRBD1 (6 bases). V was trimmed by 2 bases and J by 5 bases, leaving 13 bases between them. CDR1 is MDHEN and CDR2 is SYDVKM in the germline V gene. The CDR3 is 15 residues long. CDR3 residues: CASSLLGGADQPQHF. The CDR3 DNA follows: TGTGCCAGCAGTTTACTTGGGGGCGCGGATCAGCCCCAGCATTTT.

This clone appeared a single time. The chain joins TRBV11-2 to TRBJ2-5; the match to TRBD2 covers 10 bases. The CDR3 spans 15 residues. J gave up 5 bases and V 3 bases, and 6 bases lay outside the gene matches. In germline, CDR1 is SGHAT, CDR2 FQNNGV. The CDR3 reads CASSLKREGWETQYF. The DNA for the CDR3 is TGTGCCAGCAGCTTGAAGCGGGAGGGATGGGAGACCCAGTACTTC.

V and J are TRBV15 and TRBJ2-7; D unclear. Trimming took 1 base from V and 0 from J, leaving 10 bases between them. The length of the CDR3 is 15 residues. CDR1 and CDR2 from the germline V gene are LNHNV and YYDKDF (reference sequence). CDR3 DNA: TGTGCCACCAGCAGAGTTCCGTCGAGCTCCTACGAGCAGTACTTC. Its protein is CATSRVPSSSYEQYF.

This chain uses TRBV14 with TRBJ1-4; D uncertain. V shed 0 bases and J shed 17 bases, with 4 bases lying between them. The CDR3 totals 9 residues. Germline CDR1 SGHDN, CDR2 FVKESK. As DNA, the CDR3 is TGTGCCAGCAGCCAAGATAGCTTTTTT. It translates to CASSQDSFF.

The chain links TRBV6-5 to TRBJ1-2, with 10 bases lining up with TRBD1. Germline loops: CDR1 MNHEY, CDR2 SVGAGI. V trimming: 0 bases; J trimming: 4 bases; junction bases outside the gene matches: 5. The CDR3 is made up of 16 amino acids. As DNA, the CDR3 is TGTGCCAGCAGTTACTCTCCGACAGGGGGCGGCTATGGCTACACCTTC. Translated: CASSYSPTGGGYGYTF.

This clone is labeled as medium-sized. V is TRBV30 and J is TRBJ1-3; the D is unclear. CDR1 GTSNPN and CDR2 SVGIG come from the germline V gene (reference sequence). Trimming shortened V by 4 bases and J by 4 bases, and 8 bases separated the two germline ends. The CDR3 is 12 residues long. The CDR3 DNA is TGTGCCTGGAAGGCCGCGGGAAACACCATATATTTT. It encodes CAWKAAGNTIYF.

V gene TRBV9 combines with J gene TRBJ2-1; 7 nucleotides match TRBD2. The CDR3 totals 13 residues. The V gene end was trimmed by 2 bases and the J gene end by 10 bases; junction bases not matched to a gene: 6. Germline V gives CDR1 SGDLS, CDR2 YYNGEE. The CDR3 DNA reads TGTGCCAGCAGCGTGAGTAGCGGGCAAGAGCAGTTCTTC. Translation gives CASSVSSGQEQFF.

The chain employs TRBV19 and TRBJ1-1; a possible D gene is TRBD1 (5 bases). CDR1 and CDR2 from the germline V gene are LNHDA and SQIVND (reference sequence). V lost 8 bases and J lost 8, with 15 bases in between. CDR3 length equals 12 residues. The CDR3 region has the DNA TGTGCCAGTTTCAGGGAAATAGGAGAAGCTTTCTTT. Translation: CASFREIGEAFF.

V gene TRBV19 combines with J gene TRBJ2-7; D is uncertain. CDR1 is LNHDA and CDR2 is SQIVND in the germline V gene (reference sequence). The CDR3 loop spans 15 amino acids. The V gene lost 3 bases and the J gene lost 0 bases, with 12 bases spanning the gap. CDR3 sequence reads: CASSMYGGSSYEQYF. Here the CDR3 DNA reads TGTGCCAGTAGTATGTACGGCGGTAGCTCCTACGAGCAGTACTTC.

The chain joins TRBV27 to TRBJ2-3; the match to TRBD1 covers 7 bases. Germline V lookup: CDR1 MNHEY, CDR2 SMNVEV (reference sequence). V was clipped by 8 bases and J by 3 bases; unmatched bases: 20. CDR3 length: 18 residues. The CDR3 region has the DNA TGTGCCAGCGCACACAGGGGATCTTTTCTAGCTCCTACAGATACGCAGTATTTT. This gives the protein CASAHRGSFLAPTDTQYF.

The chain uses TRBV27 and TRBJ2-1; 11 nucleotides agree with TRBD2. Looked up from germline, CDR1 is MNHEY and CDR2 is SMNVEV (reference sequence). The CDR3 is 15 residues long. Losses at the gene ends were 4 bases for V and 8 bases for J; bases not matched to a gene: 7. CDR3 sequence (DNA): TGTGCCAGCAGTTCTTTAGCGGGAGGGTATGATGAGCAGTTCTTC. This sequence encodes CASSSLAGGYDEQFF.

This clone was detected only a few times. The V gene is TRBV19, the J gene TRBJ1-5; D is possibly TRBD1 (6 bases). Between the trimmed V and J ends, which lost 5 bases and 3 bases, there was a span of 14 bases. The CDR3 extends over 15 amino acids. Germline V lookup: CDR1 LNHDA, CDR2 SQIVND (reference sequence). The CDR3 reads CASSFFQGTNQPQHF. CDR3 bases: TGTGCCAGTAGTTTTTTTCAGGGGACCAATCAGCCCCAGCATTTT.

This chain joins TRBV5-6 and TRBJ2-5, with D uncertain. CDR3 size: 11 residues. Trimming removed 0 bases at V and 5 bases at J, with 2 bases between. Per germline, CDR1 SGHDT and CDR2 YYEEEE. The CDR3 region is CASSLDETQYF. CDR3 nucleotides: TGTGCCAGCAGCTTGGACGAGACCCAGTACTTC.

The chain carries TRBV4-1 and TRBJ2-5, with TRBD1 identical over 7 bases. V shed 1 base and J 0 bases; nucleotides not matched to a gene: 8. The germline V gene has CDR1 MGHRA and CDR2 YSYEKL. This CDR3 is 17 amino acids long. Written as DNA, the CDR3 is TGCGCCAGCAGCCAAGGTCTGGGGACAGTCCACCAAGAGACCCAGTACTTC. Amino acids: CASSQGLGTVHQETQYF.

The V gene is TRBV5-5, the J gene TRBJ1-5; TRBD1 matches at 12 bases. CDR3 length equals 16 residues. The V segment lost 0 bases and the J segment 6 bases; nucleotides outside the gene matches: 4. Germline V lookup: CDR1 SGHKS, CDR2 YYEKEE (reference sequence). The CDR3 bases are TGTGCCAGCAGCTTGGGGGACAGGGGGCAAGTTCAGCCCCAGCATTTT. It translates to CASSLGDRGQVQPQHF.

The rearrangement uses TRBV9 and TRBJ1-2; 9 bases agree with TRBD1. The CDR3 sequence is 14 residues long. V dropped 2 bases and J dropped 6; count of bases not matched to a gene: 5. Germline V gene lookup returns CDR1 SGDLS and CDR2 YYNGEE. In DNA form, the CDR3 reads TGTGCCAGCAGCGTCCTGGGGACAGGGAATGGCTACACCTTC. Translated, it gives CASSVLGTGNGYTF.

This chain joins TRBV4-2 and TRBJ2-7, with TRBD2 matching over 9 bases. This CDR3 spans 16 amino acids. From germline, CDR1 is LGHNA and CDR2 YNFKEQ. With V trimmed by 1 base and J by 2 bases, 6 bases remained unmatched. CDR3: CASSQAPAGGTYEQYF. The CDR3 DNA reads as TGTGCCAGCAGCCAAGCACCGGCGGGAGGGACCTACGAGCAGTACTTC.

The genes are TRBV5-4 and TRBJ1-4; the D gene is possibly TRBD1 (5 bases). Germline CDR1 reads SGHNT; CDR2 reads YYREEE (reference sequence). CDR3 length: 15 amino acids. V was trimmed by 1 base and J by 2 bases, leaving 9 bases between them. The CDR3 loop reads CASSLWGFTNEKLFF. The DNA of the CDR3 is TGTGCCAGCAGCTTGTGGGGGTTCACTAATGAAAAACTGTTTTTT.

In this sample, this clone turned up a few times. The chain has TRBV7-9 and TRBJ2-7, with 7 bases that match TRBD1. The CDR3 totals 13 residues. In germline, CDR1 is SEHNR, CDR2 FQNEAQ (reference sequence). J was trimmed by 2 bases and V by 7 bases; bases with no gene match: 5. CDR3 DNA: TGTGCCAGCACCCAGACAGGGCCCTACGAGCAGTACTTC. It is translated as CASTQTGPYEQYF.

In DNA, the CDR3 is TGTGCCAGCAGCTTTGAGGTGGATCAGCCCCAGCATTTT. Translation: CASSFEVDQPQHF. The gene calls are TRBV7-9 and TRBJ1-5; D remains unclear. The V gene's germline CDR1 is SEHNR and CDR2 FQNEAQ (reference sequence). The V end was cut by 3 bases, the J end by 5 bases, with 8 bases between. This CDR3 has 13 amino acids.

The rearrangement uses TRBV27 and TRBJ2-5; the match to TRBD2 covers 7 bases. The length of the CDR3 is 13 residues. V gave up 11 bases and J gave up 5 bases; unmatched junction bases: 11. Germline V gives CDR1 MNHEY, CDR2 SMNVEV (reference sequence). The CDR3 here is CAERGPGRETQYF. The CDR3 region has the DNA TGTGCCGAGAGGGGCCCCGGGAGGGAGACCCAGTACTTC.

The CDR3 nucleotides read TGTGCCAGCAGCCAAAAAGGCGGGACTAGCCACAATGAGCAGTTCTTC. It translates to CASSQKGGTSHNEQFF. The V call is TRBV4-2, the J call TRBJ2-1, with TRBD2 matching 9 bases. Trimming at V came to 2 bases and at J to 5 bases, leaving 7 bases not matched to a gene. Germline V gives CDR1 LGHNA, CDR2 YNFKEQ. CDR3 length: 16 residues.

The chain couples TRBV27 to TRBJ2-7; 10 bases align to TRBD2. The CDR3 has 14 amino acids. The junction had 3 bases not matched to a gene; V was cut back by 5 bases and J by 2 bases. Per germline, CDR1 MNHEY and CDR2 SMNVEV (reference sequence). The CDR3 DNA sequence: TGTGCCAGCAGTCCCACTAGCGGGGCCTACGAGCAGTACTTC. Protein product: CASSPTSGAYEQYF.